The clone carrying this T cell receptor beta chain has more than one count but fewer than ten. Antigen: not known. TCR cDNA was made by 5'RACE template switching, adding a universal primer site and UMIs. TCRdb reprocessed the 5' RACE reads via MiXCR and lists one record per CDR3 protein. Among 280,000 or so distinct CDR3 sequences listed, about 10% were seen once. Per the germline V gene, CDR1 is DFQATT and CDR2 is SNEGSKA (reference sequence). The J segment lost 6 bases and the V segment lost 3 bases, leaving 3 bases of the junction unmatched. CDR3 length equals 13 residues. This record belongs to a study of T cells after yellow fever vaccination. Findings of the study overall: Reappearing after the booster were most of the clones from primary vaccination (96% CD4, 75% to 90% CD8).

The source is a man younger than 35 who received the YFV17D yellow fever vaccine. The V and J genes are TRBV20-1 and TRBJ1-5; 9 bases map to TRBD1. The material sequenced was CD4+ T cells sorted from PBMCs, taken 5 days after the yellow fever booster vaccination. The CDR3 sequence is CSARGTGSQPQHF. CDR3 bases: TGCAGTGCTAGGGGGACAGGGAGTCAGCCCCAGCATTTT.